The clone carrying this TCR beta chain was counted once. The V and J ends lost 0 bases and 6 bases, in that order; junction bases with no gene match: 7. CDR1 and CDR2 from the germline V gene are SGHKS and YYEKEE (reference sequence). CDR3 size: 16 residues. The data are from a study of blood T cell repertoires in COVID-19. Study background: T cells, B-cell-depleted T cells, or PBMCs provided the cDNA or gDNA that served as material.

As handled by the study authors: Counts of nucleated cells, estimated from reference gene primer amplification, were obtained. TCRdb's table, derived via immunoSEQ multiplex PCR, lists solely in-frame clones and lacks some. D and trimming were read from the DNA, whereas the V and J calls and clone size are those reported in that table. The sample consists of about 36,000 clones, roughly 87% of them appearing once. The clonotype originates from a man in his sixties with acute or convalescent COVID-19. The sequenced sample was peripheral blood. This sequence joins TRBV5-5 and TRBJ2-1; the match to TRBD2 covers 9 bases. This CDR3 reads CASSLVGTSPVNEQFF. CDR3 nucleotides: TGTGCCAGCAGCTTGGTTGGGACTAGCCCGGTCAATGAGCAGTTCTTC. Drawing the rest from reference TRBV5-5 and TRBJ2-1, the complete variable domain is DAGVTQSPTHLIKTRGQQVTLRCSPISGHKSVSWYQQVLGQGPQFIFQYYEKEERGRGNFPDRFSARQFPNYSSELNVNALLLGDSALYLCASSLVGTSPVNEQFFGPGTRLTVL.